These T cell receptor beta chains were read from a single sample in a study of beta chain features in type 1 diabetes. Data came from immunoSEQ multiplex PCR; TCRdb stores just in-frame clones and leaves some out. The data contain around 340,000 clones, 8% of them seen just once; the ten biggest clones take up around 0.45%. Sequenced: central memory CD4+ T cells from blood. The receptor set was obtained from a woman aged 18-29 years in good health. The CDR3 runs from the conserved cysteine through the conserved F or W. The order of the fields is V gene, J gene, D gene, clone size, CDR3 DNA, CDR3 protein. D genes are given only for firm matches. Part of the rows lack a size; the others show once, few, many or a class for expanded clones.

TRBV5-1	TRBJ2-1	TRBD2	few	TGCGCCAGCAGCGCCACGACTAGCGGCAATGAGCAGTTCTTC	CASSATTSGNEQFF
TRBV6-5	TRBJ2-7	.	few	TGTGCCAGCAGCCGCACAGGGAGGGGAGAGCAGTACTTC	CASSRTGRGEQYF
TRBV11-3	TRBJ2-1	TRBD1	.	TGTGCCAGCAGCTCAGGGGGCGAGGCCTTCAATGAGCAGTTCTTC	CASSSGGEAFNEQFF
TRBV7-2	TRBJ2-5	.	.	TGTGCCAGCAGCTCCCTGTGGACAGCGCAAGAGACCCAGTACTTC	CASSSLWTAQETQYF
TRBV15	TRBJ2-7	.	.	TGTGCCACCAGCAGAGTTGGGCTCGGGCACGAGCAGTACTTC	CATSRVGLGHEQYF
TRBV5-4	TRBJ1-2	TRBD1	few	TGTGCCAGCAGCTTTAGACAGGGCGATGGCTACACCTTC	CASSFRQGDGYTF
TRBV11-2	TRBJ2-2	TRBD1	.	TGTGCCAGCAGCATAACGGACAGGGGCACCGGGGAGCTGTTTTTT	CASSITDRGTGELFF
TRBV13	TRBJ2-7	TRBD2	few	TGTGCCAGCAGCTACGGGAGGGGCTACGAGCAGTACTTC	CASSYGRGYEQYF
TRBV4-2	TRBJ2-7	.	.	TGTGCCAGCAGCCAAGATCGGCGGAGGGAGCAGTACTTC	CASSQDRRREQYF
TRBV27	TRBJ2-2	.	few	TGTGCCAGCAGTCCAAGGACTAACACCGGGGAGCTGTTTTTT	CASSPRTNTGELFF
TRBV9	TRBJ2-1	TRBD2	few	TGTGCCAGCAGTCGAACCGGGACTAGGCAAAACAATGAGCAGTTCTTC	CASSRTGTRQNNEQFF
TRBV28	TRBJ2-5	.	many	TGTGCCAGCAGTGTAGAGGGATTGGAAGAGACCCAGTACTTC	CASSVEGLEETQYF
TRBV7-2	TRBJ2-1	TRBD2	.	TGTGCCAGCAGCTTAGTCCCCACTAGCGGGATTCGGAATGAGCAGTTCTTC	CASSLVPTSGIRNEQFF
TRBV5-1	TRBJ2-3	.	.	TGCGCCAGCAGCTTGGTTCTACTGACAGATACGCAGTATTTT	CASSLVLLTDTQYF
TRBV18	TRBJ2-1	.	.	TGTGCCAGCTCCCCCGAGGTTTCGTACAATGAGCAGTTCTTC	CASSPEVSYNEQFF
TRBV13	TRBJ1-4	.	many	TGTGCCAGCAGCTTAGACCCCTCTCAGCTGTTTTTT	CASSLDPSQLFF
TRBV2	TRBJ2-7	.	many	TGTGCCAGCAGTCCCTACTTGTTCGAGCAGTACTTC	CASSPYLFEQYF
TRBV11-1	TRBJ2-1	.	few	TGTGCCAGCAGCCCCAAGCGGGCCGGCTCCTACAATGAGCAGTTCTTC	CASSPKRAGSYNEQFF
TRBV6-5	TRBJ1-3	.	.	TGTGCCAGCAGTTCCCGAGGGGCACATGGAAACACCATATATTTT	CASSSRGAHGNTIYF
TRBV7-2	TRBJ1-5	.	.	TGTGCCAGCAGCCTGACAGCGGTCAATCAGCCCCAGCATTTT	CASSLTAVNQPQHF
TRBV7-7	TRBJ2-5	TRBD1	few	TGTGCTAGCAGCTTAGTCCAGGGGGCATCAGAGACCCAGTACTTC	CASSLVQGASETQYF
TRBV10-3	TRBJ2-1	TRBD1	few	TGTGCCGTCGGGACAGGCCTAAATGAGCAGTTCTTC	CAVGTGLNEQFF
TRBV11-2	TRBJ2-1	.	many	TGTGCCAGCAGGACAGCCTACAATGAGCAGTTCTTC	CASRTAYNEQFF
TRBV7-2	TRBJ2-5	TRBD2	.	TGTGCCAGCAGCTTAATGGCGGGAGAGGTGGAGACCCAGTACTTC	CASSLMAGEVETQYF
TRBV7-2	TRBJ2-3	TRBD2	few	TGTGCCAGCAGTTTCGCAGGACTAGGGCCATATACGCAGTATTTT	CASSFAGLGPYTQYF
TRBV7-2	TRBJ1-2	TRBD1	.	TGTGCCAGCAGCGATCAGACAGGGGACTATGGCTACACCTTC	CASSDQTGDYGYTF
TRBV5-1	TRBJ2-1	.	.	TGCGCCAGCAGCTTAGAACAGGCCGCTCTGGGCAATGAGCAGTTCTTC	CASSLEQAALGNEQFF
TRBV5-4	TRBJ2-3	TRBD2	.	TGTGCCAGCAGCTTCAAAGCGGGAGTGGGCACAGATACGCAGTATTTT	CASSFKAGVGTDTQYF
TRBV5-6	TRBJ2-7	.	.	TGTGCCAGCAGCTTGAGGGTCTACGAGCAGTACTTC	CASSLRVYEQYF
TRBV25-1	TRBJ1-4	TRBD1	.	TGTGCCAGCAGTGGTTTTACAGGGGGCATTGAAAAACTGTTTTTT	CASSGFTGGIEKLFF
TRBV7-2	TRBJ2-1	.	few	TGCGCCAGCAGCCAAGGGTGGACAACCAGCTACAATGAGCAGTTCTTC	CASSQGWTTSYNEQFF
TRBV2	TRBJ2-7	TRBD1	.	TGTGCCAGCGGCCGGGACAGGGCCTACGAGCAGTACTTC	CASGRDRAYEQYF
TRBV18	TRBJ2-7	.	.	TGTGCCAGCTCACCACCGGGGCCCCACGAGCAGTACTTC	CASSPPGPHEQYF
TRBV9	TRBJ2-7	.	few	TGTGCCAGCAGCGTCTGGGACACCTCCTACGAGCAGTACTTC	CASSVWDTSYEQYF
TRBV14	TRBJ2-7	.	.	TGTGCCAGCAGCCAAGACAGGGGACGCGAGCAGTACTTC	CASSQDRGREQYF
TRBV9	TRBJ2-3	.	.	TGTGCCAGCAGCCGGGGGCGGGCAGATACGCAGTATTTT	CASSRGRADTQYF
TRBV5-4	TRBJ1-4	.	few	TGTGCCAGCAGCTTGAGACTAGTGGCGCAGGGCGATGGAAAACTGTTTTTT	CASSLRLVAQGDGKLFF
TRBV7-9	TRBJ2-1	.	.	TGTGCCAGCAGCTTTGACAGCTACTACAATGAGCAGTTCTTC	CASSFDSYYNEQFF
TRBV29-1	TRBJ2-5	.	many	TGCAGCGTTGCGGTCAGCCCCAACGGAGAGACCCAGTACTTC	CSVAVSPNGETQYF
TRBV7-9	TRBJ2-3	.	few	TGTGCCAGCAGCTTCTTGGGGGCCACAGATACGCAGTATTTT	CASSFLGATDTQYF
TRBV29-1	TRBJ2-1	TRBD2	many	TGCAGCGTTGGGGGCGGGAGCCGCCTGAACCATGAGCAGTTCTTC	CSVGGGSRLNHEQFF
TRBV23-1	TRBJ2-2	.	.	TGCGCCAGCATAGGGCGGCCGAGCACCGGGGAGCTGTTTTTT	CASIGRPSTGELFF
TRBV11-2	TRBJ1-5	.	few	TGTGCCAGCAGCCCCCACCAAATAAGAGGCGGTCAGCCCCAGCATTTT	CASSPHQIRGGQPQHF
TRBV11-2	TRBJ2-4	.	few	TGTGCCAGCAGCCTTTTGGGTGAGGGAGGCAAAAACATTCAGTACTTC	CASSLLGEGGKNIQYF
TRBV5-6	TRBJ2-7	TRBD2	few	TGTGCCAGCAGACCCTTAGCGGGAGGGACCTACGAGCAGTACTTC	CASRPLAGGTYEQYF
TRBV4-2	TRBJ1-4	TRBD1	.	TGTGCCAGCAGCCTGGGACAGGGCCATGAAAAACTGTTTTTT	CASSLGQGHEKLFF
TRBV7-3	TRBJ2-1	TRBD2	.	TGTGCCAGCAGAGGACCCGGGACTAGCGGGAAGCCGGAGCAGTTCTTC	CASRGPGTSGKPEQFF
TRBV25-1	TRBJ2-1	.	many	TGTGCCAGCAGTGAAACGGGGAGGGAGCAGTTCTTC	CASSETGREQFF